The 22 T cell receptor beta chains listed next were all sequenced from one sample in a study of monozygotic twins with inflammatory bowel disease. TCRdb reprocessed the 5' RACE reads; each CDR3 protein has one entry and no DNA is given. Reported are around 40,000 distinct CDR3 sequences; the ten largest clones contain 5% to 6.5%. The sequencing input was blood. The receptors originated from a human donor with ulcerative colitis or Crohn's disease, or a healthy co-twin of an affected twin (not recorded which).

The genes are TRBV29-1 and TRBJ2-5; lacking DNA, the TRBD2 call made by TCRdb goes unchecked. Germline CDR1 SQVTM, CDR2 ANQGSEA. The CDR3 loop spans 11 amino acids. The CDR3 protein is CSVAEGETQYF.

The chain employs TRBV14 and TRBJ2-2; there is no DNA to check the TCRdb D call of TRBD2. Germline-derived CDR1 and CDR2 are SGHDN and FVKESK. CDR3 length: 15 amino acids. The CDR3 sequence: CASSLRLAALGELFF.

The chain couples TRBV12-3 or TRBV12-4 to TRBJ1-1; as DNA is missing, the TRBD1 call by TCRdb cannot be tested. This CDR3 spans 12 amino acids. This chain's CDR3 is CASSSRGPEAFF.

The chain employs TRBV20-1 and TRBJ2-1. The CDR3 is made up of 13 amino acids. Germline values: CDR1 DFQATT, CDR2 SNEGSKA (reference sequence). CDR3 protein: CSAVGMVYNEQFF.

CDR3 region: CASSLAGRDNSPLHF. This chain links TRBV7-2 with TRBJ1-6. This CDR3 contains 15 residues. Germline CDR1 reads SGHTA; CDR2 reads FQGNSA.

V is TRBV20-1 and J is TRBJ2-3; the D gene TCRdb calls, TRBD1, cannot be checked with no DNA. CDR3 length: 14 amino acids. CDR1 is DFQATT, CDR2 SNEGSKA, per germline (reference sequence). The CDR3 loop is CSAKAGHLTDTQYF.

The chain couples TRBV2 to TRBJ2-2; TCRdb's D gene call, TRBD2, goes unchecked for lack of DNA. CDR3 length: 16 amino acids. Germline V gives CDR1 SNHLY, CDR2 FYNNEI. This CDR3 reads CASSFSGPANTGELFF.

CDR3 in amino acids: CASSVGTGISYEQYF. V usage is TRBV9 and J usage is TRBJ2-7; TCRdb returns TRBD1, unconfirmable since there is no DNA. CDR3 size: 15 residues. Germline CDR1 SGDLS, CDR2 YYNGEE. The full variable domain, rest sourced from reference TRBV9 and TRBJ2-7, is DSGVTQTPKHLITATGQRVTLRCSPRSGDLSVYWYQQSLDQGLQFLIQYYNGEERAKGNILERFSAQQFPDLHSELNLSSLELGDSALYFCASSVGTGISYEQYFGPGTRLTVT.

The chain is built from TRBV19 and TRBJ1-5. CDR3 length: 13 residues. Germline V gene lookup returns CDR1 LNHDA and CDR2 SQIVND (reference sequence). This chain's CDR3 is CASRQENIGPQHF.

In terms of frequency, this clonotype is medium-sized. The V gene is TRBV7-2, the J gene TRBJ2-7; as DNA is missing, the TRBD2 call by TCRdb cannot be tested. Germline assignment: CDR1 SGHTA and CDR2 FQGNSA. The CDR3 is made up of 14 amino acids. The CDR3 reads CASSFGGEFGEQYF.

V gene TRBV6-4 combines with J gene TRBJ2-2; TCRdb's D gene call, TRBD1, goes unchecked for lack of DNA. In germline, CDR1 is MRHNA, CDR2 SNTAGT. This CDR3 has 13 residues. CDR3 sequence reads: CASSPRSDGELFF.

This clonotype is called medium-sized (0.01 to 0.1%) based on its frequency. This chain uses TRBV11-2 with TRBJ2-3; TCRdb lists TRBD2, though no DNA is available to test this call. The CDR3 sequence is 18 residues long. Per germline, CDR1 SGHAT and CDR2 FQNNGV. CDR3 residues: CASSLGQGLAGWADTQYF.

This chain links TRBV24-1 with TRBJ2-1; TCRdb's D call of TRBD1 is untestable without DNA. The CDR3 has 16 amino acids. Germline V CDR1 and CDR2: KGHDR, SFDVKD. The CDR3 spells CATSDLRVTGVDEQFF.

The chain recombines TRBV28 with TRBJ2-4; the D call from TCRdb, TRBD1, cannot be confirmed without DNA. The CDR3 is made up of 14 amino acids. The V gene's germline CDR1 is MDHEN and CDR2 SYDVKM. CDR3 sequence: CASSSGTPKNIQYF.

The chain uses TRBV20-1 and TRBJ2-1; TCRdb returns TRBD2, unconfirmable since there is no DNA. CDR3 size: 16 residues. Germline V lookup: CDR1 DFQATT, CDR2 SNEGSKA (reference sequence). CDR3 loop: CSARDRAGALVPEQFF.

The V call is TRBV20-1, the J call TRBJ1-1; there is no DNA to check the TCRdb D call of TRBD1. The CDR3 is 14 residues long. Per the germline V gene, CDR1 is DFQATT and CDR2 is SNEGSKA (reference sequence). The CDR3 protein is CSAALSDRGFEAFF.

The CDR3 reads CASSVGQMTNPWEQYF. This chain joins TRBV9 and TRBJ2-7; TCRdb designates TRBD1, a call that cannot be tested without DNA. CDR1 is SGDLS and CDR2 is YYNGEE in the germline V gene. The length of the CDR3 is 16 residues.

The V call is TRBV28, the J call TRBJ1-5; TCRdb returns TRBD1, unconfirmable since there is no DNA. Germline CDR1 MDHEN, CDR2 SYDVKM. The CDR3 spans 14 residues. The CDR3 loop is CASTWGTGLKPQHF.

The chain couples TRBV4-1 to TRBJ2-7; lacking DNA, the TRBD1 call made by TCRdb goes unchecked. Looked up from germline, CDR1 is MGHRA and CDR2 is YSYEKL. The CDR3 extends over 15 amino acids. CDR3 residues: CASSQAWDNSYEQYF.

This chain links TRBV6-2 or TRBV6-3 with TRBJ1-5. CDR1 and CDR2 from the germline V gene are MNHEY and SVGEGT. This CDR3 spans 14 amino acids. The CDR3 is CASSYTERNQPQHF.

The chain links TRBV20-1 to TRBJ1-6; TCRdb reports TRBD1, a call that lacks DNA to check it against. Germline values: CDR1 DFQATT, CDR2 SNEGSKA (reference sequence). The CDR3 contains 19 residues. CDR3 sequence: CSARTSVHSGQGNNSPLHF.

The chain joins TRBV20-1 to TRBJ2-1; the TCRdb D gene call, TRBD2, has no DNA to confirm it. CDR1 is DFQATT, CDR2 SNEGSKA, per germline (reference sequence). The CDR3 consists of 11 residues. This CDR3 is CSAALARQQFF.